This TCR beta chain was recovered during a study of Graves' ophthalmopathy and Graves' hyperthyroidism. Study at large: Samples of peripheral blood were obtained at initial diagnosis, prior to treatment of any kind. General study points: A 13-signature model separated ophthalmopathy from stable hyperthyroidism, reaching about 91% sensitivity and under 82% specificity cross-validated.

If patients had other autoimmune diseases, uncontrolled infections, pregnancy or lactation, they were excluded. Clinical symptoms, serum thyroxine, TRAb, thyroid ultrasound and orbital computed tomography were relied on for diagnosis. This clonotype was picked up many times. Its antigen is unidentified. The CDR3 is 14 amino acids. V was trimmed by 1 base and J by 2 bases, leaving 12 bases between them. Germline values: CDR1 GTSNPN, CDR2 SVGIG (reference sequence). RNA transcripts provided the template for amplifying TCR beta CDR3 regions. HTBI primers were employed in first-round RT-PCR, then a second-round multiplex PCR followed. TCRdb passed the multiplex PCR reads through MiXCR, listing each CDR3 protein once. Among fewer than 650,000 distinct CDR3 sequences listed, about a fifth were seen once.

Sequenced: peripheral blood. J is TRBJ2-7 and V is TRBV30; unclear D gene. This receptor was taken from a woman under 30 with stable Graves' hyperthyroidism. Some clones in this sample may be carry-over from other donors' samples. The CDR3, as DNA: TGTGCCTGGAGTGCGGTGAAGCTAGCCTACGAGCAGTACTTC. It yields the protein CAWSAVKLAYEQYF. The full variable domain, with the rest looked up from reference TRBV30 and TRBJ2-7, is SQTIHQWPATLVQPVGSPLSLECTVEGTSNPNLYWYRQAAGRGLQLLFYSVGIGQISSEVPQNLSASRPQDRQFILSSKKLLLSDSGFYLCAWSAVKLAYEQYFGPGTRLTVT.